This T cell receptor (beta chain) was identified in a study of somatic mutations in cytotoxic T cells in rheumatoid arthritis (dated by TCRdb to about 2017). Context from the whole study: Before any treatment started and right after they were diagnosed, patients gave peripheral blood samples (about 30 ml EDTA). In newly diagnosed rheumatoid arthritis without treatment, the study examined if expanded CD8+ T-cell clones harbor somatic mutations, relying on TCRB deep sequencing to characterize clonality. Some V beta antibody-stained T-cell populations were flow-sorted on a FACSAria II or Sony SH800 at nearly 100% purity, and sorted V beta1+ cells also underwent TCRB sequencing. The median ages of the patient and control groups were essentially identical. TCRB deep sequencing was performed for 55 to 65 rheumatoid arthritis patients and roughly 20 healthy controls.

On an AutoMACS, CD4+ and CD8+ cells were isolated via positive magnetic bead selection, and their purity was verified by flow cytometry. Clonal expansions were first screened by flow cytometry with a TCR V beta antibody panel, then characterized by TCRB deep sequencing of sorted CD8+ fractions. Isolation of peripheral blood mononuclear cells was done through Ficoll-Paque PLUS density gradient separation. DNA was extracted from CD4-enriched, CD8-enriched or PBMC samples with Nucleospin Tissue or Tissue XS kits and quantified with a Qubit 2.0 fluorometer. The junction shows trimming of 1 base on V and 6 bases on J, and the gene matches do not reach 3 bases of it. Counted from cysteine to phenylalanine, this CDR3 has 15 amino acids. Only the CDR3 part of the read is kept: 45 bases, read in frame from the first base. CDR1 is given as SNHLY and CDR2 as FYNNEI, both from the germline V gene. General study outcomes and caveats: Healthy controls showed no age-related increase in CD8+ clonality, whereas patients did (Spearman r of about 0.52). The expanded CD8+ clones had unknown antigen targets, and not appearing in virus-specific databases did not rule out that they were virus-specific. Several identical CD8+ TCRB sequences were found in both blood and synovial fluid, and in about an eighth of the 65 patients the largest CD8+ clone exceeded 20% of CD8+ cells. CD8+ T-cell clonality in rheumatoid arthritis patients was not significantly different from that in age-matched healthy controls. The finding that TRBV07 was slightly underrepresented in patients was left unadjusted for multiple comparisons.

Genomic DNA underwent TCRB CDR3 sequencing using the immunoSEQ assay. The paper's processing steps were these. Published virus-specific TCRB sequences were compared with patient CD8+ clones larger than 1%, and only a few matches were found. Nothing other than productive TCRB rearrangements was included in the analyses. Clonality was calculated as a Shannon entropy-based productive clonality index, and a clone was defined by a unique TCRB CDR3 sequence. To calculate repertoire overlap between two samples, the template counts of each clone were considered relative to each sample's total templates. V-gene usage from TCRB sequencing and V-gene usage measured by flow cytometry were correlated (Spearman r of around 0.6). The clones in this table, taken by TCRdb from immuneACCESS, are in-frame only. Not every clone is retained; where verified, under half of the shortfall comes from an unresolved V gene, and the cause of the rest is unknown. For V, J and clone size, that table is used; D and trimming come from the DNA. This sample comprises about 9,200 clones, 60% to 80% of them detected only once. Jointly, the top ten make up just over 35% of the sample.

Points on this clone: No antigen is known for it. Base qualities are not recorded, but no much larger clone differs from it by a single base.

The chain employs TRBV2 and TRBJ2-7; 13 junctional bases match TRBD2. The sequenced sample consisted of CD8+ T cells sorted from blood. The sequence was obtained from an adult with rheumatoid arthritis. The CDR3 here reads CASSEGGLAGSEQYF. Here is the DNA: TGTGCCAGCAGTGAAGGGGGACTAGCGGGGTCCGAGCAGTACTTC.